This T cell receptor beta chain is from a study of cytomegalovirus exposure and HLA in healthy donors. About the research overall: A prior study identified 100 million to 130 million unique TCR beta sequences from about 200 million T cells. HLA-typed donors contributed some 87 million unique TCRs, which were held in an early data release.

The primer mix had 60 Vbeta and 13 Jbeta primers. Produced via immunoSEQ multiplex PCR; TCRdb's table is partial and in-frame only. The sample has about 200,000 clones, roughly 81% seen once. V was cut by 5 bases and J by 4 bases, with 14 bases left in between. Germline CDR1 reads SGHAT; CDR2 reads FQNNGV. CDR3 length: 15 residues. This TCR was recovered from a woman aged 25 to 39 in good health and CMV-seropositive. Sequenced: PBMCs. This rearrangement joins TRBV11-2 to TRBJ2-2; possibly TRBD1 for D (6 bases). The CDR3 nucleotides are TGTGCCAGCAGCCCAACAGGGTGGGCCACCGGGGAGCTGTTTTTT. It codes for CASSPTGWATGELFF.